The rows below give T cell receptor beta chains drawn from one sample of a study of blood T cell repertoires in COVID-19. Repertoires were generated with immunoSEQ multiplex PCR, while TCRdb's copy carries only in-frame clones and drops some. The table shows approximately 290,000 clones, with approximately 92% occurring only once. Sequenced material: PBMCs or T cells enriched from blood (not recorded which). These receptors were taken from a woman aged 25 to 45 who had recovered from COVID-19. The CDR3 runs from the conserved cysteine through the conserved F or W. D genes are given only for firm matches. The size of a clone is reported for some rows only, either as once, few or many, or as a class for expanded clones.

TRBV19	TRBJ2-1	.	.	CASSQGLETNEQFF	TGTGCCAGTAGTCAGGGACTCGAAACTAATGAGCAGTTCTTC
TRBV5-1	TRBJ1-1	once	.	CASRLETGNTEAFF	TGCGCCAGCAGGCTCGAGACAGGGAACACTGAAGCTTTCTTT
TRBV14	TRBJ2-1	.	TRBD2	CASSQIAGAPYNEQFF	TGTGCCAGCAGCCAGATAGCGGGGGCCCCCTACAATGAGCAGTTCTTC
TRBV29-1	TRBJ1-2	.	TRBD1	CSVDGGQGAFGYTF	TGCAGCGTTGACGGGGGACAGGGGGCGTTTGGCTACACCTTC
TRBV6-5	TRBJ2-7	.	TRBD2	CASTRTSDSYEQYF	TGTGCCAGCACCCGGACTAGCGACTCCTACGAGCAGTACTTC
TRBV27	TRBJ2-5	.	TRBD1	CASTPPGGETQYF	TGTGCCAGCACCCCTCCAGGGGGAGAGACCCAGTACTTC
TRBV28	TRBJ1-6	.	.	CASSAPGAADSPLHF	TGTGCCAGCAGTGCACCGGGAGCGGCTGATTCACCCCTCCACTTT
TRBV20-1	TRBJ2-3	.	.	CSASLAGTPGDTQYF	TGCAGTGCTAGTCTGGCCGGGACTCCAGGGGATACGCAGTATTTT
TRBV6-5	TRBJ1-5	.	.	CASRTQINQPQHF	TGTGCCAGCAGGACACAGATTAATCAGCCCCAGCATTTT
TRBV6-1	TRBJ1-6	.	.	CASSEEGTLYNSPLHF	TGTGCCAGCAGTGAAGAAGGGACACTTTATAATTCACCCCTCCACTTT